These 18 T cell receptor beta chains were sequenced from one sample in a study of shared clonotypes between healthy human individuals. Produced via immunoSEQ multiplex PCR; TCRdb's table is partial and in-frame only. The table shows a few million clones, with around nine tenths occurring only once. The sample comprised naive CD4+ T cells sorted from blood. The subset was: CD45RA+ positively selected. These receptors were taken from a man younger than 30 in good health.

Concerning this clone: This sample also contains other DNA sequences that code for the same CDR3. The chain carries TRBV2 and TRBJ1-6; possibly TRBD1 for D (5 bases). Germline CDR1 and CDR2: SNHLY and FYNNEI. This CDR3 contains 14 residues. V was trimmed by 2 bases and J by 7 bases, leaving 9 bases between them. The CDR3 DNA follows: TGTGCCAGCAGTGAATTTGGGGGAAATTCACCCCTCCACTTT. This gives the protein CASSEFGGNSPLHF.

V is TRBV11-2 and J is TRBJ1-2, with 7 positions matching TRBD1. Germline V gene sequence: CDR1 SGHAT, CDR2 FQNNGV. Trimming cost V 5 bases and J 2 bases; bases outside gene matches: 5. This CDR3 has 14 amino acids. The chain's CDR3 is CASSNRGTNYGYTF. The CDR3 DNA reads as TGTGCCAGCAGCAACAGGGGAACGAACTATGGCTACACCTTC.

This chain links TRBV6-5 with TRBJ1-1; 7 nucleotides align to TRBD1. Germline values: CDR1 MNHEY, CDR2 SVGAGI. CDR3 length equals 15 residues. V dropped 6 bases and J dropped 1; count of bases not matched to a gene: 8. For the CDR3, the DNA is TGTGCCAGCAGCCTAGAGGGACAGTCGAACACTGAAGCTTTCTTT. This encodes CASSLEGQSNTEAFF.

This clone has only one observation. The rearrangement links TRBV5-1 to TRBJ1-4, with 7 bases identical to TRBD1. CDR1 and CDR2 from the germline V gene are SGHRS and YFSETQ. V gave up 2 bases and J gave up 8 bases; unmatched junction bases: 18. The CDR3 spans 18 residues. CDR3 in amino acids: CASSLGRDGGGVREKLFF. The CDR3 region has the DNA TGCGCCAGCAGCTTAGGAAGGGATGGAGGGGGCGTTCGGGAAAAACTGTTTTTT.

A word on this clone: Other DNA sequences from this sample encode an identical CDR3 as well. The chain combines TRBV30 with TRBJ2-3; no clear D gene. The V and J ends lost 1 base and 5 bases respectively, with 4 bases between them. The germline V gene encodes CDR1 GTSNPN and CDR2 SVGIG (reference sequence). There are 11 residues in the CDR3. The CDR3 DNA is TGTGCCTGGAGTGGCGAAGATACGCAGTATTTT. Residues: CAWSGEDTQYF.

This chain links TRBV5-1 with TRBJ2-5; 10 positions agree with TRBD2. The CDR3 loop spans 17 amino acids. The V gene end was trimmed by 0 bases and the J gene end by 5 bases; junction bases not matched to a gene: 10. Germline CDR1 is SGHRS and CDR2 is YFSETQ. CDR3 DNA sequence: TGCGCCAGCAGCTTGGAACTAGCGGGGAGGTTTTGGGAGACCCAGTACTTC. It is translated as CASSLELAGRFWETQYF.

This clone was seen more than once but under ten times. The chain links TRBV5-1 to TRBJ2-5; 9 bases are a match to TRBD1. The CDR3 consists of 14 residues. Germline loops: CDR1 SGHRS, CDR2 YFSETQ. With V trimmed by 4 bases and J by 4 bases, 5 bases remained unmatched. As DNA, the CDR3 is TGCGCCAGCAGCGTGGGACAGGGCGGAGAGACCCAGTACTTC. Its translation: CASSVGQGGETQYF. The variable domain in full, completed from reference TRBV5-1 and TRBJ2-5, reads KAGVTQTPRYLIKTRGQQVTLSCSPISGHRSVSWYQQTPGQGLQFLFEYFSETQRNKGNFPGRFSGRQFSNSRSEMNVSTLELGDSALYLCASSVGQGGETQYFGPGTRLLVL.

Details on this clone: Other DNA sequences in this specimen translate into the identical CDR3. The V and J genes are TRBV18 and TRBJ1-6; possibly TRBD1 for D (5 bases). This CDR3 is built from 14 residues. V was clipped by 6 bases and J by 10 bases, with 16 bases between them. Germline V lookup: CDR1 KGHSH, CDR2 LQKENI. The CDR3 protein is CASSQGGGNSPLHF. The CDR3 DNA reads as TGTGCCAGCTCTCAGGGCGGGGGAAACTCACCCCTCCACTTT.

The CDR3 spells CASLLGTNTEAFF. CDR3 DNA: TGTGCCAGTCTCTTAGGCACGAACACTGAAGCTTTCTTT. The chain carries TRBV19 and TRBJ1-1, with D uncertain. CDR1 and CDR2 from the germline V gene are LNHDA and SQIVND (reference sequence). The V gene lost 8 bases and the J gene lost 1 base, with 11 bases spanning the gap. The CDR3 loop spans 13 amino acids.

The rearrangement uses TRBV5-1 and TRBJ2-3; D remains ambiguous. Germline loops: CDR1 SGHRS, CDR2 YFSETQ. The ends were cut back, 2 bases at V and 2 bases at J, with 6 bases in the middle. The CDR3 is 13 residues long. The CDR3 reads CASSLFATDTQYF. The CDR3 nucleotides are TGCGCCAGCAGCTTATTTGCCACAGATACGCAGTATTTT. Supplemented by reference TRBV5-1 and TRBJ2-3, the full variable domain reads KAGVTQTPRYLIKTRGQQVTLSCSPISGHRSVSWYQQTPGQGLQFLFEYFSETQRNKGNFPGRFSGRQFSNSRSEMNVSTLELGDSALYLCASSLFATDTQYFGPGTRLTVL.

The V gene is TRBV5-1, the J gene TRBJ1-2; D is ambiguous. Trimming took 0 bases from V and 4 from J, leaving 13 bases between them. CDR3 size: 15 residues. From germline, CDR1 is SGHRS and CDR2 YFSETQ. CDR3 loop: CASSLGLGETYGYTF. CDR3 nucleotide sequence: TGCGCCAGCAGCTTGGGGCTGGGTGAGACCTATGGCTACACCTTC.

This chain links TRBV6-1 with TRBJ2-6; D remains unclear. Germline-derived CDR1 and CDR2 are MNHNS and SASEGT. The CDR3 consists of 14 residues. The V gene lost 4 bases and the J gene lost 0 bases, with 4 bases spanning the gap. The CDR3 DNA reads TGTGCCAGCAGTGGAAACTCTGGGGCCAACGTCCTGACTTTC. Its protein is CASSGNSGANVLTF.

The V call is TRBV2, the J call TRBJ1-2; D is unclear. Trimming stripped 2 bases from V and 6 bases from J, with 10 bases between. The CDR3 runs 13 residues. The V gene's germline CDR1 is SNHLY and CDR2 FYNNEI. CDR3 nucleotide sequence: TGTGCCAGCAGTGAATCAGGTGGGAATGGCTACACCTTC. Translating it yields CASSESGGNGYTF.

This clone was counted between two and nine times. The chain is built from TRBV19 and TRBJ1-6, with a possible D match to TRBD1 (6 bases). The CDR3 length is 16 residues. Germline V gene data show CDR1 as LNHDA and CDR2 as SQIVND (reference sequence). V was clipped by 4 bases and J by 5 bases, with 15 bases between them. CDR3 coding DNA: TGTGCCAGTAGTACGGTAACAGGGCCCCATAATTCACCCCTCCACTTT. Translated, it gives CASSTVTGPHNSPLHF.

This clone was seen more than once but under ten times. The chain has TRBV28 and TRBJ1-1; D is ambiguous. The CDR3 sequence is 14 residues long. The V gene lost 4 bases and the J gene lost 1 base, with 10 bases spanning the gap. CDR1 and CDR2 (germline): MDHEN, SYDVKM. CDR3 DNA: TGTGCCAGCAGTTCGGCCGGAGGGAACACTGAAGCTTTCTTT. This codes for CASSSAGGNTEAFF.

V and J are TRBV28 and TRBJ1-5; D is unclear. V lost 0 bases and J 1 base, leaving 10 bases between the germline ends. CDR1 MDHEN and CDR2 SYDVKM come from the germline V gene. The CDR3 is 16 amino acids. CDR3 sequence reads: CASSLWSHRSNQPQHF. CDR3 bases: TGTGCCAGCAGTTTATGGTCCCACCGGAGCAATCAGCCCCAGCATTTT.

The chain couples TRBV4-1 to TRBJ2-5; possibly TRBD1 or TRBD2 for D (6 bases each). Germline V CDR1 and CDR2: MGHRA, YSYEKL. Trimming took 0 bases from V and 8 from J, leaving 22 bases between them. This CDR3 contains 17 residues. CDR3 bases: TGCGCCAGCAGCCAAGAAGGGGGGCTGGGACGAGCAGCTACCCAGTACTTC. Residues: CASSQEGGLGRAATQYF.

This chain links TRBV18 with TRBJ1-5, with D uncertain. The CDR3 covers 13 residues. V lost 6 bases and J lost 1, with 7 bases in between. Germline CDR1 KGHSH, CDR2 LQKENI. In nucleotides, the CDR3 is TGTGCCAGCTCCGGGGAGAGCAATCAGCCCCAGCATTTT. Its translation is CASSGESNQPQHF. Full variable domain (outside the CDR3, taken from reference TRBV18 and TRBJ1-5): NAGVMQNPRHLVRRRGQEARLRCSPMKGHSHVYWYRQLPEEGLKFMVYLQKENIIDESGMPKERFSAEFPKEGPSILRIQQVVRGDSAAYFCASSGESNQPQHFGDGTRLSIL.